Described below is a single T cell receptor (beta chain) sequence and its context. What it binds is not known. The data were taken from a study of T cells expressing NK-cell markers. On the study more broadly: Most of the eight sequenced donors were classified as HCMV-seropositive, and one was classified as seronegative. The study's findings and limits: The contribution of dominant NKG2C+ clonotypes to CD8+ T cells in roughly six donors was roughly 1.0-7.0%. The study left the HCMV specificity of expanded NKG2C+ T cell clones unresolved. Several donors showed these clonotypes also leading the CD3+CD56-NKG2C+ fraction.

TCRdb derives one entry per CDR3 protein from the 5' RACE reads, leaving out DNA. Recorded here are 300,000 to 450,000 distinct CDR3 sequences; the top ten clones represent roughly 5.2%. Germline values: CDR1 MNHNS, CDR2 SASEGT. The CDR3 is made up of 14 amino acids. Sequencing input: blood T cells: a sorted CD56 or NKG2C T cell subset, CD4+ or CD8+ T cells, or bulk PBMC T cells (not recorded which). This TCR derives from a man aged 18 to 69 in good health. The chain employs TRBV6-1 and TRBJ1-1; TCRdb reports TRBD1, a call that lacks DNA to check it against. The CDR3 reads CASSRGEGAAEAFF.